These 20 T cell receptor beta chains share one sample of origin, sequenced in a study of type 1 regulatory T cells. TCRdb processed the reads anew with MiXCR; each CDR3 protein has one entry. This repertoire shows more than 50,000 distinct CDR3 sequences, 62% found once; its top ten account for 1.8%. The antigens these receptors bind are not known. Material: cultured non-Tr1 T cells, either the whole culture or a sorted T cell fraction (not recorded which). The origin of the receptors is a human donor in good health.

The chain recombines TRBV28 with TRBJ2-3; D is possibly TRBD2 (5 bases). Germline assignment: CDR1 MDHEN and CDR2 SYDVKM. V gave up 5 bases and J gave up 8 bases, with 8 bases separating them. The CDR3 sequence is 11 residues long. This CDR3 reads CASSGRGTQYF. CDR3 coding DNA: TGTGCCAGCAGTGGCCGGGGTACGCAGTATTTT.

The chain has TRBV7-8 and TRBJ2-1; D is perhaps TRBD2 (6 bases). V dropped 5 bases and J dropped 6 bases, with 17 bases sitting between them. Germline V CDR1 and CDR2: SGHVS, FQNEAQ. This CDR3 has 15 residues. CDR3: CASSPQRVSSNEQFF. DNA for the CDR3: TGTGCCAGCAGCCCTCAGCGGGTATCGAGCAATGAGCAGTTCTTC. The full variable domain, its missing parts supplied by reference TRBV7-8 and TRBJ2-1, is GAGVSQSPRYKVAKRGQDVALRCDPISGHVSLFWYQQALGQGPEFLTYFQNEAQLDKSGLPSDRFFAERPEGSVSTLKIQRTQQEDSAVYLCASSPQRVSSNEQFFGPGTRLTVL.

Only one count was recorded for this clonotype. The rearrangement uses TRBV7-2 and TRBJ2-5; TRBD2 matches at 7 bases. The V segment lost 2 bases and the J segment 0 bases; nucleotides outside the gene matches: 3. The CDR3 loop spans 15 amino acids. Germline lookup yields CDR1 SGHTA and CDR2 FQGNSA. CDR3 loop: CASSLSAGDQETQYF. The CDR3 nucleotides read TGTGCCAGCAGCTTATCTGCGGGAGACCAAGAGACCCAGTACTTC.

The chain uses TRBV12-3 or TRBV12-4 and TRBJ1-1; weak D call: TRBD1 (6 bases). Trimming took off 4 bases at V and 2 bases at J, with 11 bases between the two ends. This CDR3 is 14 amino acids long. The CDR3 nucleotides are TGTGCCAGCAGTTGGGGACAAGCTAACACTGAAGCTTTCTTT. Amino acid sequence: CASSWGQANTEAFF.

The chain couples TRBV5-4 to TRBJ1-1; 7 positions match TRBD1. Germline values: CDR1 SGHNT, CDR2 YYREEE (reference sequence). The CDR3 length is 16 residues. V shed 2 bases and J 1 base; nucleotides not matched to a gene: 8. CDR3 in amino acids: CASSFKQGTPNTEAFF. The CDR3 DNA is TGTGCCAGCAGCTTTAAACAGGGGACCCCGAACACTGAAGCTTTCTTT.

The genes are TRBV15 and TRBJ2-7; D call uncertain. The germline gives CDR1 LNHNV, CDR2 YYDKDF (reference sequence). V shed 8 bases and J shed 6 bases, with 17 bases lying between them. The CDR3 has 13 amino acids. CDR3 sequence reads: CATANLGVGEQYF. In nucleotides, the CDR3 is TGTGCCACCGCGAACCTTGGGGTTGGCGAGCAGTACTTC.

The V call is TRBV24-1, the J call TRBJ2-7, with TRBD2 identical over 11 bases. Germline assignment: CDR1 KGHDR and CDR2 SFDVKD. The CDR3 consists of 15 residues. After removal of 2 bases from V and 4 bases from J, the junction contained 3 bases not matched to a gene. The CDR3 sequence: CATSDSWTSGYEQYF. The CDR3 DNA follows: TGTGCCACCAGTGATTCCTGGACTAGCGGGTACGAGCAGTACTTC.

The chain carries TRBV3-1 and TRBJ1-6; D is undetermined. Per germline, CDR1 LGHDT and CDR2 YNNKEL (reference sequence). This CDR3 has 13 amino acids. Trimming removed 4 bases from V and 10 bases from J, with 11 bases in between. The CDR3 protein is CASSPQRSSPLHF. Here the CDR3 DNA reads TGTGCCAGCAGCCCACAAAGGTCCTCACCCCTCCACTTT. Filled out from reference TRBV3-1 and TRBJ1-6, the complete variable domain reads DTAVSQTPKYLVTQMGNDKSIKCEQNLGHDTMYWYKQDSKKFLKIMFSYNNKELIINETVPNRFSPKSPDKAHLNLHINSLELGDSAVYFCASSPQRSSPLHFGNGTRLTVT.

This rearrangement joins TRBV24-1 to TRBJ2-1; 8 bases fit TRBD2. The CDR3 spans 16 residues. V lost 2 bases, J lost 4 bases, and 6 bases stayed unmatched. Germline values: CDR1 KGHDR, CDR2 SFDVKD. CDR3 protein: CATSDSVVAGYNEQFF. The CDR3 bases are TGTGCCACCAGTGATTCGGTAGTAGCGGGATACAATGAGCAGTTCTTC.

The CDR3 protein is CASSLFGRVMNTEAFF. DNA of the CDR3: TGTGCCAGCAGCTTGTTCGGCAGAGTCATGAACACTGAAGCTTTCTTT. The V call is TRBV5-6, the J call TRBJ1-1; D remains unclear. CDR1 is SGHDT, CDR2 YYEEEE, per germline. V lost 1 base to trimming and J lost 0 bases, with 13 bases between them. The CDR3 is made up of 16 amino acids.

The rearrangement links TRBV3-1 to TRBJ2-2; unclear D gene. This CDR3 has 13 amino acids. Looked up from germline, CDR1 is LGHDT and CDR2 is YNNKEL (reference sequence). Between the trimmed V and J ends, which lost 1 base and 5 bases, there was a span of 5 bases. The DNA for the CDR3 is TGTGCCAGCAGCCAAGTAGAAACCGGGGAGCTGTTTTTT. Its translation is CASSQVETGELFF.

The rearrangement uses TRBV5-1 and TRBJ2-7; 15 nucleotides line up with TRBD2. V gave up 3 bases and J gave up 3 bases; unmatched junction bases: 7. This CDR3 is 17 amino acids long. Germline lookup yields CDR1 SGHRS and CDR2 YFSETQ. The CDR3 DNA is TGCGCCAGCAGCTGGACTAGCGGGAGGGCCGTGGGCTACGAGCAGTACTTC. It encodes CASSWTSGRAVGYEQYF.

The rearrangement links TRBV28 to TRBJ2-3; TRBD1 matches 7 bases. The CDR3 spans 14 residues. J gave up 2 bases and V 3 bases, and 2 bases lay outside the gene matches. Germline V CDR1 and CDR2: MDHEN, SYDVKM. CDR3 region: CASSLGQLTDTQYF. The CDR3, as DNA: TGTGCCAGCAGTTTGGGACAGCTCACAGATACGCAGTATTTT.

DNA of the CDR3: TGTGCCACCAGTGATTGGACTGAGAGCACAGATACGCAGTATTTT. It encodes CATSDWTESTDTQYF. The chain recombines TRBV24-1 with TRBJ2-3, with D possibly matching TRBD2 (5 bases). The CDR3 has 15 amino acids. The germline CDR1 and CDR2 sequences are KGHDR and SFDVKD. Trimming pared 2 bases from V and 0 bases from J, leaving 8 bases between.

The V and J genes are TRBV5-1 and TRBJ1-1; 11 bases agree with TRBD1. The germline V gene encodes CDR1 SGHRS and CDR2 YFSETQ. Trimming took 3 bases from V and 6 from J; bases not matched to a gene: 1. CDR3 length: 13 residues. CDR3 DNA sequence: TGCGCCAGCAGCTCGGGACAGGGGGCTGAAGCTTTCTTT. Protein: CASSSGQGAEAFF.

The V and J genes are TRBV12-3 or TRBV12-4 and TRBJ2-1; 10 bases are a match to TRBD2. V lost 1 base and J lost 7; bases outside the gene matches: 4. The CDR3 runs 15 residues. The CDR3 nucleotides read TGTGCCAGCAGTTTAGGTAGCGGGAGGTCGAATGAGCAGTTCTTC. Translating gives CASSLGSGRSNEQFF.

This clonotype was observed a handful of times. The J gene is TRBJ1-1, the V gene TRBV7-2; D possibly corresponds to TRBD1 (6 bases). CDR3 length equals 11 residues. Trimming cost V 5 bases and J 9 bases, with 10 bases left between them. Germline V lookup: CDR1 SGHTA, CDR2 FQGNSA. The DNA of the CDR3 is TGTGCCAGCAGCAACCGGGACAAAGCTTTCTTT. It codes for CASSNRDKAFF.

The gene calls are TRBV3-1 and TRBJ1-6, with a weak D call TRBD1 (6 bases). This CDR3 spans 14 amino acids. The ends were cut back, 3 bases at V and 7 bases at J, with 10 bases in the middle. CDR1 is LGHDT and CDR2 is YNNKEL in the germline V gene (reference sequence). The CDR3 here is CASSHLDRNSPLHF. The CDR3 nucleotides are TGTGCCAGCAGCCACCTCGACAGGAATTCACCCCTCCACTTT.

CDR3 residues: CASSGTGGYTGELFF. The CDR3 region has the DNA TGTGCCAGCAGCGGGACAGGGGGCTATACCGGGGAGCTGTTTTTT. V gene TRBV28 combines with J gene TRBJ2-2, with TRBD1 matching 12 bases. This CDR3 spans 15 amino acids. In germline, CDR1 is MDHEN, CDR2 SYDVKM. J was trimmed by 5 bases and V by 6 bases; bases with no gene match: 4. The full variable domain, completed using reference TRBV28 and TRBJ2-2, is DVKVTQSSRYLVKRTGEKVFLECVQDMDHENMFWYRQDPGLGLRLIYFSYDVKMKEKGDIPEGYSVSREKKERFSLILESASTNQTSMYLCASSGTGGYTGELFFGEGSRLTVL.

This clonotype appeared once. V is TRBV11-2 and J is TRBJ2-3; 11 nucleotides match TRBD1. In germline, CDR1 is SGHAT, CDR2 FQNNGV. J gave up 6 bases and V 5 bases, and 4 bases lay outside the gene matches. The CDR3 is 14 amino acids. CDR3 sequence: CASSRDRGLDTQYF. In DNA form, the CDR3 reads TGTGCCAGCAGCCGGGACAGGGGGTTGGATACGCAGTATTTT.